The clone carrying this T cell receptor beta chain was observed a handful of times. A second PCR of roughly 6 to 12 cycles used a sample-barcoded 5' primer and a J-beta primer mix. Each of the cDNA molecules was tagged by a template-switch adaptor with 12 random nucleotides. Every sample produced at least 2.5 million CDR3-containing paired-end reads. MiXCR was run by TCRdb on the 5' RACE reads, yielding one entry per CDR3 protein. The table lists roughly 900,000 distinct CDR3 sequences, about 48% of them singletons. This specimen comes from a study of blood T cells in healthy people across ages. CDR3 length equals 14 residues. V was trimmed by 5 bases and J by 3 bases, leaving 12 bases between them. CDR1 is SGHVS and CDR2 is FNYEAQ in the germline V gene.

The chain carries TRBV7-6 and TRBJ2-3; D gene unclear. Input material: blood. The clonotype comes from a man between 25 and 39 years old in good health. Here the CDR3 reads CASSLAVGTDTQYF. The CDR3 DNA sequence: TGTGCCAGCAGCCTGGCCGTAGGGACAGATACGCAGTATTTT.